The clone carrying this T cell receptor (beta chain) was counted only a few times. In TCRdb, the 5' RACE reads were re-called with MiXCR into one record per CDR3 protein. The sample records approximately 700,000 distinct CDR3 sequences, around a sixth being singletons. The sample comes from a study of identical twins. The CDR3 extends over 18 amino acids. V trimming: 2 bases; J trimming: 5 bases; junction bases outside the gene matches: 12. Germline V gene sequence: CDR1 SGHAT, CDR2 FQDESV (reference sequence). The same data also contributed to another study, on T cells expressing NK-cell markers.

Sequencing was done on a sample of PBMCs. The chain is built from TRBV11-1 and TRBJ2-1, with TRBD2 identical over 10 bases. This receptor was obtained from a young woman in good health. The CDR3 DNA is TGTGCCAGCAGCTTACCTCTGAAACTAGCGGGATTAAACAATGAGCAGTTCTTC. This sequence encodes CASSLPLKLAGLNNEQFF.